This T cell receptor (beta chain) was found in a study of post-analysis software for immune sequencing data (dated by TCRdb to between 2014 and 2016). Regarding the complete study: Disease courses on record covered relapsing-remitting, secondary progressive and progressive-relapsing multiple sclerosis, though some patients had no subtype annotation. The multiple sclerosis patient repertoires were compared with some twelve previously published healthy control repertoires from donors aged 6 to 25 years. A subset of samples was prepared in parallel using single-end sample barcoding, then pooled and co-amplified after Illumina adapter ligation.

The library was obtained by PCR. TCRdb records Illumina HiSeq 2500 as the sequencer. Unique molecular identifiers were incorporated into TCR beta cDNA libraries to reduce PCR and sequencing biases. Roughly 500,000 cDNA molecules were obtained per 1 to 10 million input T cells, so each molecule approximated one T cell. The patient libraries were prepared and sequenced with the same protocol used for the earlier healthy control dataset. Within a given batch, samples were prepared together, multiplexed and sequenced on the same HiSeq lane. In the paper's pipeline: Raw barcoded reads were processed with MIGEC, discarding single-read molecular identifier groups before consensus assembly and CDR3 extraction. VDJtools was used for post-analysis of the clonotype tables, with diversity normalized by down-sampling every dataset to the smallest sample size. In repertoire overlap clustering, CDR3 amino acid sequences, but not nucleotide sequences, were matched to correct batch-related cross-sample contamination. The public reads were run again by TCRdb, first through fastp at Q25 and then through MiXCR, and only productive beta chains were kept. Each CDR3 protein gets just one entry, which takes the most common genes and DNA from the rows behind it. TCRdb's processing, not the study's, gives the V and J calls here. Within this sample are some 700,000 distinct CDR3 sequences, with approximately 59% of them counted one time only. The top ten clonotypes cover around 11% of the sample.

This clonotype was detected only a few times. Its target antigen remains unknown. No base qualities exist here, and no much larger clone lies one base off it. To demonstrate the VDJtools post-analysis software, TCR beta repertoires were profiled from the peripheral blood of about 13 young patients with multiple sclerosis. The multiple sclerosis patients were children and adolescents between roughly 6 and 17 years of age. Spanning cysteine to phenylalanine, the CDR3 consists of 16 amino acids. The kept DNA is CDR3 alone, 48 bases in frame from the first base. Here V drops 2 bases and J drops 6 bases, and the junction holds 12 bases not matched to any gene. Taken from the germline V gene, the CDR1 and CDR2 loops are SQVTM and ANQGSEA. What the study reported, not specific to this receptor: Direct clustering with F measure showed strong co-clustering of samples prepared in the same batch, prompting a batch-effect correction. Significantly higher frequencies in patients than in controls were found for about five TRBV segments, including TRBV5-6, TRBV5-1 and TRBV20-1. Normalized Chao1 diversity was significantly lower in multiple sclerosis patients than controls, suggesting substantial peripheral T-cell clonal expansion. The control group was slightly older than the multiple sclerosis patient group.

This receptor was obtained from a girl aged 2 to 9 with multiple sclerosis. This chain is built from TRBV29-1 and TRBJ2-3; 9 junctional bases match TRBD2. The sample was blood. Here the CDR3 is given as CSVENMAGGPQDTQYF. At the DNA level, the sequence is TGCAGCGTTGAAAATATGGCGGGAGGGCCTCAGGATACGCAGTATTTT.